The T cell receptor (beta chain) under discussion was sequenced for a study of blood T cell repertoires in COVID-19. Germline CDR1 and CDR2: SNHLY and FYNNEI. This CDR3 is built from 13 residues. Trimming took 4 bases from V and 8 from J; bases not matched to a gene: 6. Authors' analysis steps: Amplified reference gene primers provided the basis for estimating nucleated cell counts. Profiling relied on immunoSEQ multiplex PCR, and the TCRdb table lists in-frame clones only, not all of them. The V and J calls and clone size are taken from that table; D and trimming were inferred from the DNA. The sample includes a few hundred thousand clones, 84% seen only once; the top ten take around 4%.

The receptor comes from a man between 60 and 75 years old with acute or convalescent COVID-19. The rearrangement uses TRBV2 and TRBJ1-2, with 8 positions matching TRBD1. Sequencing was carried out using peripheral blood. The CDR3 region is CASSADRASGYTF. The CDR3 bases are TGTGCCAGCAGTGCGGACAGGGCGAGCGGCTACACCTTC.